This note documents a single TCR beta chain sequence. What antigen it recognizes has not been identified. Base qualities were left out, and no much larger clone turns up one base away. TCRbeta CDR3 regions were amplified from genomic DNA using the immunoSEQ Assay, a bias-controlled multiplex PCR. The study's own analysis went as follows. Nucleated cell counts per sample were estimated from amplification of reference gene primers within the assay. To quantify the absolute abundance of each unique TCRbeta CDR3 rearrangement, sequence reads were collapsed and filtered. For each sample, productive Simpson clonality was calculated by taking the square root of Simpson's diversity index across productive rearrangements. The immuneACCESS repertoire file appears here via TCRdb, limited to in-frame rearrangements. These files lack a portion of the clones; in checked studies, under half of the deficit traces to unresolved V genes, and the cause of the others is not known. The V and J calls and clone size are taken from that table; D and trimming were inferred from the DNA. This sample holds 300,000 to 350,000 clones; about nine tenths were observed only once. The ten largest make up 2% to 3% of the sample.

The germline V gene sets CDR1 to SGHRS and CDR2 to YFSETQ. The junction carries 12 bases between V and J, which are trimmed by 0 bases and 3 bases respectively. The cysteine opens and the phenylalanine closes a CDR3 of 15 amino acids. Just the 45-base CDR3 DNA is kept, in frame starting at base 1. This sample is part of a study of blood T cell repertoires in COVID-19 (dated by TCRdb to 2018 to 2020). With regard to the full study: Collaborator samples came from the United States, Italy and Spain and covered acute and convalescent phases of COVID-19. The repertoires were released in a freely available public database intended as a resource for research on the immune response to SARS-CoV-2. The samples were drawn from two sources: the first 160 participants of the ongoing ImmuneRACE study, and 1,254 subjects contributed by 6 global collaborators. Sample metadata almost always included a de-identified subject ID, COVID-19 status, age in years and sex. The material from the prospective study consisted of cDNA or gDNA derived from T cells, B-cell-depleted T cells, or PBMCs. The dataset comprised deeply sampled blood TCRbeta repertoires from subjects exposed to, actively infected with, or recovered from COVID-19. Where HLA class I and class II types were available, the types were taken from metadata supplied by the sample provider, not from assay-based typing. Overall study results and their limits: How much clinical and demographic metadata was included differed by source and by participant, and the metadata was provided uncurated.

Each collaborating institution followed its own protocols to collect whole blood in K2EDTA tubes. For TCRbeta analysis, collaborator samples were shipped as frozen whole blood, as isolated PBMCs, or as DNA extracted from either sample type. This receptor was obtained from a man aged 18 to 29 with active or convalescent COVID-19. The chain employs TRBV5-1 and TRBJ1-2; a weak D assignment points to TRBD1 (5 bases agree). Sequenced sample: peripheral blood. The CDR3 region reads CASSLGTNDDYGYTF. The nucleotide sequence is given as TGCGCCAGCAGCTTGGGGACAAACGACGACTATGGCTACACCTTC.